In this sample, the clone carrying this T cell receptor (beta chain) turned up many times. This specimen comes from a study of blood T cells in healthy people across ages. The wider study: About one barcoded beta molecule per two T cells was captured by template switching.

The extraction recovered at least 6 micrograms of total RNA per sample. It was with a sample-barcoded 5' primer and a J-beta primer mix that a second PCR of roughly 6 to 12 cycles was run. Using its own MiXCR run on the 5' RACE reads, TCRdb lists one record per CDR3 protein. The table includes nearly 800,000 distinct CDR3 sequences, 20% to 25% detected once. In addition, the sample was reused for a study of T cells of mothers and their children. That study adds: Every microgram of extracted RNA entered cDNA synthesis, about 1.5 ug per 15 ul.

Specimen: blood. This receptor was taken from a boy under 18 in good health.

The CDR3 here is CSVDRGSTGELFF. Written as DNA, the CDR3 is TGCAGCGTTGACCGGGGAAGCACCGGGGAGCTGTTTTTT. The genes are TRBV29-1 and TRBJ2-2; the D gene is possibly TRBD2 (5 bases). The germline V gene encodes CDR1 SQVTM and CDR2 ANQGSEA. The V gene lost 3 bases and the J gene lost 4 bases, with 9 bases spanning the gap. This CDR3 is built from 13 residues.